This is a list of T cell receptor beta chains from one sample in a study of blood T cells in healthy people across ages. TCRdb used MiXCR to reprocess the 5' RACE reads, holding one entry per CDR3 protein. Of over a million distinct CDR3 sequences detected, 35% to 50% appear once; the ten largest clones hold around 18%. The sequenced material came from blood. These receptor sequences come from a woman aged 55-75 years in good health. Each CDR3 is given with its conserved first and last residue. Each record gives: J gene, V gene, clone size, D gene, CDR3 DNA, CDR3 protein. D genes are given only for firm matches. Only some rows state a clone size, as once, few, many or a class for expanded clones.

j_call: TRBJ2-7; v_call: TRBV6-5; clone_size: once; d_call: NA; cdr3_nt: TGTGCCAGCAGTTACGGTCGGAGCTCCTACGAGCAGTACTTC; cdr3_aa: CASSYGRSSYEQYF
j_call: TRBJ2-5; v_call: TRBV11-3; clone_size: NA; d_call: TRBD2; cdr3_nt: TGTGCCAGCAGCTCGGGGGGGTGGCAGGGGTCGGATGAGCAGTACTTC; cdr3_aa: CASSSGGWQGSDEQYF
j_call: TRBJ2-7; v_call: TRBV27; clone_size: NA; d_call: NA; cdr3_nt: TGTGCCAGCAGTCCCACCCAGATCCACTACGAGCAGTACTTC; cdr3_aa: CASSPTQIHYEQYF
j_call: TRBJ2-4; v_call: TRBV6-6; clone_size: few; d_call: NA; cdr3_nt: TGTGCCAGCAGTACCCCAACCGGGACGATCGCCAAAAACATTCAGTACTTC; cdr3_aa: CASSTPTGTIAKNIQYF
j_call: TRBJ2-3; v_call: TRBV20-1; clone_size: few; d_call: NA; cdr3_nt: TGCAGTGCTAGTGGACCCGTTCGCGGGACAGATACGCAGTATTTT; cdr3_aa: CSASGPVRGTDTQYF
j_call: TRBJ1-5; v_call: TRBV3-1; clone_size: NA; d_call: NA; cdr3_nt: TGTGCCAGCAGCCCGGGGCGGAATAGCAATCAGCCCCAGCATTTT; cdr3_aa: CASSPGRNSNQPQHF
j_call: TRBJ2-5; v_call: TRBV29-1; clone_size: NA; d_call: NA; cdr3_nt: TGCAGCGCTGGAGGGCAAGAGACCCAGTACTTC; cdr3_aa: CSAGGQETQYF
j_call: TRBJ2-1; v_call: TRBV20-1; clone_size: NA; d_call: NA; cdr3_nt: TGCAGTGCTAGAGGGGACATCTACAATGAGCAGTTCTTC; cdr3_aa: CSARGDIYNEQFF
j_call: TRBJ2-1; v_call: TRBV6-9; clone_size: NA; d_call: NA; cdr3_nt: TGTGCCAGCGGTTTCGACAGGGAGGCGTACAATGAGCAGTTCTTC; cdr3_aa: CASGFDREAYNEQFF
j_call: TRBJ2-7; v_call: TRBV27; clone_size: many; d_call: NA; cdr3_nt: TGTGCCACCCTCCCTATGGGAACTGCGCCCTACGAGCAGTACTTC; cdr3_aa: CATLPMGTAPYEQYF
j_call: TRBJ2-1; v_call: TRBV29-1; clone_size: few; d_call: TRBD1; cdr3_nt: TGCAGCGCCGTGTTTTGGGACAGGGGATACAATGAGCAGTTCTTC; cdr3_aa: CSAVFWDRGYNEQFF
j_call: TRBJ2-7; v_call: TRBV29-1; clone_size: NA; d_call: NA; cdr3_nt: TGCAGCGTTGAGCTTGCTCTCTCCGAGCAGTACTTC; cdr3_aa: CSVELALSEQYF
j_call: TRBJ1-2; v_call: TRBV6-5; clone_size: NA; d_call: TRBD1; cdr3_nt: TGTGCCAGCAGTTACTCGAGGGGGACAGGGAACGTCTATGGCTACACCTTC; cdr3_aa: CASSYSRGTGNVYGYTF
j_call: TRBJ2-1; v_call: TRBV11-2; clone_size: few; d_call: NA; cdr3_nt: TGTGCCAGCTGGACGGGGGCCGCCTACAATGAGCAGTTCTTC; cdr3_aa: CASWTGAAYNEQFF
j_call: TRBJ2-5; v_call: TRBV18; clone_size: NA; d_call: TRBD2; cdr3_nt: TGTGCCAGCTCACCGGGAAAGCGGGAGCAATATGAGACCCAGTACTTC; cdr3_aa: CASSPGKREQYETQYF
j_call: TRBJ2-7; v_call: TRBV5-1; clone_size: NA; d_call: NA; cdr3_nt: TGCGCCAGCAGCTTGGACAGTTGGAACTACGAGCAGTACTTC; cdr3_aa: CASSLDSWNYEQYF
j_call: TRBJ2-2; v_call: TRBV29-1; clone_size: NA; d_call: TRBD1; cdr3_nt: TGCAGCGTTACCGGGACAGTGCTCGGGGAGCTGTTTTTT; cdr3_aa: CSVTGTVLGELFF
j_call: TRBJ2-7; v_call: TRBV4-2; clone_size: few; d_call: NA; cdr3_nt: TGTGCCAGCAGCCAAGTCTCTCTGGTGTCCTACGAGCAGTACTTC; cdr3_aa: CASSQVSLVSYEQYF
j_call: TRBJ1-1; v_call: TRBV5-5; clone_size: NA; d_call: NA; cdr3_nt: TGTGCCAGCAGCTTGGCAGGACGACTAAGGAACACTGAAGCTTTCTTT; cdr3_aa: CASSLAGRLRNTEAFF
j_call: TRBJ2-3; v_call: TRBV2; clone_size: once; d_call: TRBD2; cdr3_nt: TGTGGCAGCACGGGGGGAACAGATACGCAGTATTTT; cdr3_aa: CGSTGGTDTQYF
j_call: TRBJ1-2; v_call: TRBV7-9; clone_size: NA; d_call: NA; cdr3_nt: TGTGCCAGCAGCATCCGGGATGTAAATGGCTACACCTTC; cdr3_aa: CASSIRDVNGYTF
j_call: TRBJ2-1; v_call: TRBV6-5; clone_size: NA; d_call: NA; cdr3_nt: TGTGCCAGCAGTTACTTCCGGTCACGATCCTACAATGAGCAGTTCTTC; cdr3_aa: CASSYFRSRSYNEQFF
j_call: TRBJ2-7; v_call: TRBV27; clone_size: few; d_call: TRBD2; cdr3_nt: TGTGCCAGCAGTTCTAACCTTGGCGGGAGGGTTTCCTACGAGCAGTACTTC; cdr3_aa: CASSSNLGGRVSYEQYF
j_call: TRBJ2-1; v_call: TRBV6-5; clone_size: once; d_call: NA; cdr3_nt: TGTGCCAGCAGGCCGGAGGCCTCCTACAATGAGCAGTTCTTC; cdr3_aa: CASRPEASYNEQFF
j_call: TRBJ2-5; v_call: TRBV6-4; clone_size: NA; d_call: TRBD2; cdr3_nt: TGTGCCAGCGGGACTAGTCTAAATGAGCAGTACTTC; cdr3_aa: CASGTSLNEQYF
j_call: TRBJ2-3; v_call: TRBV29-1; clone_size: NA; d_call: TRBD1; cdr3_nt: TGCAGCGTAGTACCTGGACAGGGCACAGATACGCAGTATTTT; cdr3_aa: CSVVPGQGTDTQYF
j_call: TRBJ2-1; v_call: TRBV6-2/TRBV6-3; clone_size: few; d_call: NA; cdr3_nt: TGTGCCAGCAGGGACCGACTAGTATACAATGAGCAGTTCTTC; cdr3_aa: CASRDRLVYNEQFF
j_call: TRBJ1-1; v_call: TRBV12-3/TRBV12-4; clone_size: few; d_call: NA; cdr3_nt: TGTGCCAGCAGTTTACCTCAGGGGCTTGGCACTGAAGCTTTCTTT; cdr3_aa: CASSLPQGLGTEAFF
j_call: TRBJ2-5; v_call: TRBV7-3; clone_size: NA; d_call: TRBD2; cdr3_nt: TGTGCCAGCAGCTTAAAATCCCGGCTAGCGGGAGGCCTGAGGCGAGGGACCCAGTACTTC; cdr3_aa: CASSLKSRLAGGLRRGTQYF
j_call: TRBJ2-5; v_call: TRBV20-1; clone_size: few; d_call: NA; cdr3_nt: TGCAGTGCTTTTTTTGGGGTTGGGGAGACCCAGTACTTC; cdr3_aa: CSAFFGVGETQYF
j_call: TRBJ2-5; v_call: TRBV4-2; clone_size: few; d_call: TRBD2; cdr3_nt: TGTGCCAGCAGCCACGCGGGAGTTGGAGAGACCCAGTACTTC; cdr3_aa: CASSHAGVGETQYF
j_call: TRBJ1-5; v_call: TRBV20-1; clone_size: NA; d_call: NA; cdr3_nt: TGCAGTGTCCGTGCAGGGGTCGATCAGCCCCAGCATTTT; cdr3_aa: CSVRAGVDQPQHF
j_call: TRBJ2-1; v_call: TRBV20-1; clone_size: NA; d_call: NA; cdr3_nt: TGCAGTGCTAGCCCCTCGCTCAATGAGCAGTTCTTC; cdr3_aa: CSASPSLNEQFF
j_call: TRBJ2-1; v_call: TRBV7-2; clone_size: few; d_call: TRBD2; cdr3_nt: TGTGCCAGCAGCTTAGCAACCCTACCGGGACTAGCGGGAGAAGAGCAGTTCTTC; cdr3_aa: CASSLATLPGLAGEEQFF
j_call: TRBJ2-5; v_call: TRBV6-1; clone_size: NA; d_call: NA; cdr3_nt: TGTGCCAGCAGTGAGGGACTCCTCTGGAAGACCCAGTACTTC; cdr3_aa: CASSEGLLWKTQYF
j_call: TRBJ2-5; v_call: TRBV7-2; clone_size: NA; d_call: TRBD2; cdr3_nt: TGTGCCAGCAGCTTAAACCCAGCGGGAGTGACGGAGACCCAGTACTTC; cdr3_aa: CASSLNPAGVTETQYF
j_call: TRBJ1-3; v_call: TRBV14; clone_size: NA; d_call: NA; cdr3_nt: TGTGCCAGCAGCCACGTCGGGCAGAAAGCTGGAAACACCATATATTTT; cdr3_aa: CASSHVGQKAGNTIYF
j_call: TRBJ2-5; v_call: TRBV28; clone_size: NA; d_call: NA; cdr3_nt: TGTACCAGCAGGCGTCTGACAGGCAATGAGCAGTACTTC; cdr3_aa: CTSRRLTGNEQYF
j_call: TRBJ2-3; v_call: TRBV6-5; clone_size: few; d_call: TRBD2; cdr3_nt: TGTGCCAGCAGTTACTCGACTGGACTAGCGGGTAGCACAGATACGCAGTATTTT; cdr3_aa: CASSYSTGLAGSTDTQYF
j_call: TRBJ2-7; v_call: TRBV4-1; clone_size: NA; d_call: NA; cdr3_nt: TGCGCCAGCAGCCAAGCGCCGCTATACAATGAGCAGTACTTC; cdr3_aa: CASSQAPLYNEQYF
j_call: TRBJ2-3; v_call: TRBV29-1; clone_size: many; d_call: NA; cdr3_nt: TGCAGCGTTGAAGGACAGCACACAGATACGCAGTATTTT; cdr3_aa: CSVEGQHTDTQYF
j_call: TRBJ1-2; v_call: TRBV28; clone_size: NA; d_call: NA; cdr3_nt: TGTGCCAGCAGCTCCGTTGGACAGAAATATGGCTACACCTTC; cdr3_aa: CASSSVGQKYGYTF
j_call: TRBJ2-7; v_call: TRBV10-1; clone_size: NA; d_call: NA; cdr3_nt: TGCGCCAGCAGTGAGGGGCAGGCGGGCTCCTACGAGCAGTACTTC; cdr3_aa: CASSEGQAGSYEQYF
j_call: TRBJ2-4; v_call: TRBV6-6; clone_size: few; d_call: TRBD1; cdr3_nt: TGTGCCAGCAGACCTGGACAGGAAAACATTCAGTACTTC; cdr3_aa: CASRPGQENIQYF
j_call: TRBJ2-7; v_call: TRBV9; clone_size: few; d_call: TRBD1; cdr3_nt: TGTGCCAGCAGCGTAGGGGCGGCTACAGGGGAAAGCGAGCAGTACTTC; cdr3_aa: CASSVGAATGESEQYF
j_call: TRBJ2-7; v_call: TRBV6-1; clone_size: few; d_call: NA; cdr3_nt: TGTGCCAGCACTAGTGTTATAGACGAGCAGTACTTC; cdr3_aa: CASTSVIDEQYF
j_call: TRBJ2-5; v_call: TRBV4-1; clone_size: NA; d_call: NA; cdr3_nt: TGCGCCAGCAGCCACCCCGGGACCGGAGTTGGTCAGACCCAGTACTTC; cdr3_aa: CASSHPGTGVGQTQYF
j_call: TRBJ2-7; v_call: TRBV7-2; clone_size: many; d_call: NA; cdr3_nt: TGTGCCAGCAGCCCGACATCCTACGAGCAGTACTTC; cdr3_aa: CASSPTSYEQYF
j_call: TRBJ2-7; v_call: TRBV27; clone_size: NA; d_call: TRBD2; cdr3_nt: TGTGCCAGCAGCCTCCACCGGACTAGCGGGAGCTACGAGCAGTACTTC; cdr3_aa: CASSLHRTSGSYEQYF
j_call: TRBJ2-1; v_call: TRBV7-6; clone_size: NA; d_call: TRBD2; cdr3_nt: TGTGCCAGCAGCTTACTAGCGGGTCCCCCCAATGAGCAGTTCTTC; cdr3_aa: CASSLLAGPPNEQFF
j_call: TRBJ2-3; v_call: TRBV24-1; clone_size: few; d_call: TRBD1; cdr3_nt: TGTGCCACCAGTGATTATCAGGGGGCCACAGATACGCAGTATTTT; cdr3_aa: CATSDYQGATDTQYF
j_call: TRBJ2-5; v_call: TRBV12-3/TRBV12-4; clone_size: NA; d_call: NA; cdr3_nt: TGTGCCAGCAGTGGGGTAACAGGGAACACGGAGACCCAGTACTTC; cdr3_aa: CASSGVTGNTETQYF
j_call: TRBJ2-1; v_call: TRBV9; clone_size: few; d_call: NA; cdr3_nt: TGTGCCAGCAGCGTAGTGTCCCGACCCAATGAGCAGTTCTTC; cdr3_aa: CASSVVSRPNEQFF
j_call: TRBJ2-7; v_call: TRBV12-3/TRBV12-4; clone_size: few; d_call: NA; cdr3_nt: TGTGCCAGCAGCAGGACAGTTTCCTACGAGCAGTACTTC; cdr3_aa: CASSRTVSYEQYF
j_call: TRBJ2-3; v_call: TRBV7-2; clone_size: many; d_call: NA; cdr3_nt: TGTGCCAGCAGCTTAGTCTCTGCCTCGACAGATACGCAGTATTTT; cdr3_aa: CASSLVSASTDTQYF
j_call: TRBJ2-3; v_call: TRBV6-5; clone_size: NA; d_call: NA; cdr3_nt: TGTGCCAGCTGCTCTGGTACGGGGGCGGTGGCAGATACGCAGTATTTT; cdr3_aa: CASCSGTGAVADTQYF
j_call: TRBJ2-7; v_call: TRBV11-1; clone_size: NA; d_call: NA; cdr3_nt: TGTGCCAGCAGCTTAGGGGGGGGCGCCAACGAGCAGTACTTC; cdr3_aa: CASSLGGGANEQYF
j_call: TRBJ2-3; v_call: TRBV7-6; clone_size: few; d_call: TRBD2; cdr3_nt: TGTGCCAGCAGCTTCCCTGCGCTAGCGGGAGCCGATACGCAGTATTTT; cdr3_aa: CASSFPALAGADTQYF
j_call: TRBJ2-6; v_call: TRBV6-6; clone_size: NA; d_call: NA; cdr3_nt: TGTGCCAGCAGTTTCCTCTCGACGGAAGGGGCCAACGTCCTGACTTTC; cdr3_aa: CASSFLSTEGANVLTF
j_call: TRBJ2-3; v_call: TRBV20-1; clone_size: NA; d_call: NA; cdr3_nt: TGCAGTGTTGGGTCTCGGACTACCCAAGGGACAGATACGCAGTATTTT; cdr3_aa: CSVGSRTTQGTDTQYF